This entry lists 24 T cell receptor beta chains sequenced from one sample in a study of immune evolution from preneoplasia to lung adenocarcinoma. Measured with immunoSEQ multiplex PCR; TCRdb has only the in-frame clones, and not every one. The sample comprises thousands of clones, about four fifths of which are singletons, and approximately 3% rests with the top ten. Source material: FFPE invasive lung adenocarcinoma tissue. The receptor set was obtained from a person aged 35-49 years with lung adenocarcinoma.

The chain carries TRBV7-8 and TRBJ2-1; tentative D call: TRBD2 (6 bases). The CDR3 has 15 residues. In germline, CDR1 is SGHVS, CDR2 FQNEAQ. Between the trimmed V and J ends, which lost 5 bases and 5 bases, there was a span of 16 bases. The CDR3 bases are TGTGCCAGCAGCCCCGCAGGGTGGGGGGACAATGAGCAGTTCTTC. Translated: CASSPAGWGDNEQFF.

This clone came up a few times. The chain uses TRBV2 and TRBJ1-5; a possible D gene is TRBD1 (6 bases). The germline CDR1 and CDR2 sequences are SNHLY and FYNNEI. The CDR3 loop spans 15 amino acids. Trimming removed 8 bases from V and 1 base from J, with 15 bases in between. The CDR3 protein is CASGGRGGSNQPQHF. DNA for the CDR3: TGTGCCAGCGGGGGCAGGGGTGGGAGCAATCAGCCCCAGCATTTT.

Only one count was recorded for this clone. V and J are TRBV19 and TRBJ1-5; possible D gene TRBD1, 5 bases. CDR3 length: 15 residues. The germline gives CDR1 LNHDA, CDR2 SQIVND (reference sequence). With 1 base removed from V and 7 bases from J, the gap between germline ends came to 14 bases. CDR3 coding DNA: TGTGCCAGTAGTATAGTTGGAGGGGAGAGGCAGCCCCAGCATTTT. It translates to CASSIVGGERQPQHF.

J is TRBJ1-1 and V is TRBV11-3; D gene ambiguous. V gave up 0 bases and J gave up 7 bases, with 12 bases separating them. Germline CDR1 and CDR2: SGHNT and YENEEA. This CDR3 spans 14 amino acids. The CDR3 coding sequence is TGTGCCAGCAGCTTAGATGGCAGTCTGGTTGAAGCTTTCTTT. Translating gives CASSLDGSLVEAFF.

The J gene is TRBJ1-4, the V gene TRBV6-6; 9 bases agree with TRBD1. The J segment lost 11 bases and the V segment lost 6 bases, leaving 13 bases of the junction unmatched. Germline lookup yields CDR1 MNHNY and CDR2 SVGAGI (reference sequence). CDR3 size: 15 residues. The CDR3 protein is CASSSGTGLPGKLFF. The CDR3 nucleotides read TGTGCCAGCAGCTCCGGGACAGGGTTGCCCGGGAAACTGTTTTTT.

The rearrangement links TRBV9 to TRBJ2-7; no clear D. V lost 3 bases to trimming and J lost 4 bases, with 14 bases between them. CDR1 and CDR2 from the germline V gene are SGDLS and YYNGEE. The CDR3 is made up of 14 amino acids. The CDR3 spells CASSAAPVAYEQYF. For the CDR3, the DNA is TGTGCCAGCAGCGCTGCTCCAGTTGCATACGAGCAGTACTTC. The full variable domain, its missing parts supplied by reference TRBV9 and TRBJ2-7, is DSGVTQTPKHLITATGQRVTLRCSPRSGDLSVYWYQQSLDQGLQFLIQYYNGEERAKGNILERFSAQQFPDLHSELNLSSLELGDSALYFCASSAAPVAYEQYFGPGTRLTVT.

The V call is TRBV5-6, the J call TRBJ1-4; maybe TRBD1 (5 bases). The CDR3 consists of 15 residues. Germline loops: CDR1 SGHDT, CDR2 YYEEEE. V was clipped by 1 base and J by 7 bases, with 14 bases between them. This chain's CDR3 is CASSLMGGGGEKLFF. The CDR3 bases are TGTGCCAGCAGCTTGATGGGGGGTGGAGGTGAAAAACTGTTTTTT.

The chain couples TRBV6-1 to TRBJ1-1; TRBD1 matches at 8 bases. Trimming removed 8 bases from V and 1 base from J; junction bases left unmatched: 3. The CDR3 is 13 amino acids. Germline V CDR1 and CDR2: MNHNS, SASEGT. The CDR3 reads CASGGQANTEAFF. CDR3 nucleotide sequence: TGTGCCAGCGGGGGACAGGCGAACACTGAAGCTTTCTTT.

The V gene is TRBV29-1, the J gene TRBJ1-1; no clear D. The CDR3 covers 11 residues. Germline-derived CDR1 and CDR2 are SQVTM and ANQGSEA. Trimming took 6 bases from V and 5 from J, leaving 10 bases between them. The CDR3 nucleotides are TGCAGCGTCCGCATCGGAACTGAAGCTTTCTTT. Its protein is CSVRIGTEAFF.

The rearrangement joins TRBV28 to TRBJ1-2, with a weak D call TRBD1 (5 bases). The V gene lost 5 bases and the J gene lost 4 bases, with 17 bases spanning the gap. The V gene's germline CDR1 is MDHEN and CDR2 SYDVKM. This CDR3 is built from 15 residues. The CDR3 region has the DNA TGTGCCAGCAGTGGGTATGTTAAGGGGTCCTATGGCTACACCTTC. Translation gives CASSGYVKGSYGYTF.

The rearrangement uses TRBV6-4 and TRBJ2-3; possibly TRBD1 or TRBD2 for D (5 bases each). Germline lookup yields CDR1 MRHNA and CDR2 SNTAGT. Trimming removed 3 bases at V and 7 bases at J, with 14 bases between. This CDR3 has 14 residues. CDR3 coding DNA: TGTGCCAGCAGTGAAGGGGACCCACCCCATACGCAGTATTTT. It encodes CASSEGDPPHTQYF.

CDR3: CASVGTTYSTDTQYF. DNA for the CDR3: TGTGCCAGCGTAGGGACTACTTATAGCACAGATACGCAGTATTTT. J is TRBJ2-3 and V is TRBV6-1; TRBD2 matches at 7 bases. Trimming cost V 8 bases and J 0 bases; bases outside gene matches: 8. This CDR3 has 15 amino acids. Germline V gene lookup returns CDR1 MNHNS and CDR2 SASEGT.

The CDR3 spells CASSQVVGGYTF. The CDR3 DNA reads as TGTGCCAGCAGCCAGGTGGTCGGAGGCTACACCTTC. This chain links TRBV6-5 with TRBJ1-2, with D unclear. This CDR3 spans 12 amino acids. The V gene's germline CDR1 is MNHEY and CDR2 SVGAGI. Trimming stripped 6 bases from V and 8 bases from J, with 13 bases between.

The rearrangement joins TRBV9 to TRBJ2-1, with 13 nucleotides matching TRBD2. CDR3 length: 16 residues. V dropped 4 bases and J dropped 1; count of bases not matched to a gene: 2. Germline V lookup: CDR1 SGDLS, CDR2 YYNGEE. This chain's CDR3 is CASSRTSGGSYNEQFF. The CDR3 DNA follows: TGTGCCAGCAGCCGGACTAGCGGGGGATCCTACAATGAGCAGTTCTTC.

This clone has a single count. This chain uses TRBV7-6 with TRBJ2-7; TRBD2 aligns across 9 bases. The V segment lost 6 bases and the J segment 4 bases; nucleotides outside the gene matches: 13. This CDR3 region has 16 residues. Germline CDR1 and CDR2: SGHVS and FNYEAQ. The CDR3 here is CASSPDQIAGAYEQYF. CDR3 sequence (DNA): TGTGCCAGCAGTCCCGACCAGATAGCGGGGGCTTACGAGCAGTACTTC.

The V gene is TRBV6-5, the J gene TRBJ1-5, with 7 nucleotides matching TRBD1. The trim removed 7 bases at V and 6 bases at J, leaving 9 bases unmatched. The CDR3 covers 14 residues. Germline assignment: CDR1 MNHEY and CDR2 SVGAGI. The DNA for the CDR3 is TGTGCCAGCAAGAACAGGGGAGATCTTCAGCCCCAGCATTTT. It encodes CASKNRGDLQPQHF.

This clone was seen only a few times. This chain links TRBV7-3 with TRBJ1-1; perhaps TRBD1 as D (5 bases). V was pared by 3 bases and J by 3 bases, with 8 bases between. The CDR3 extends over 13 amino acids. Germline V CDR1 and CDR2: SGHTA, FQGTGA. The CDR3 reads CASSFSGDTEAFF. CDR3 in DNA: TGTGCCAGCAGCTTTTCGGGGGACACTGAAGCTTTCTTT.

This chain links TRBV9 with TRBJ2-5, with a possible D match to TRBD2 (6 bases). V was shortened by 0 bases and J by 5 bases, with 11 bases between the two germline ends. Germline CDR1 reads SGDLS; CDR2 reads YYNGEE. There are 14 residues in the CDR3. CDR3 region: CASSVVPGGETQYF. The CDR3 DNA reads as TGTGCCAGCAGCGTAGTCCCCGGGGGTGAGACCCAGTACTTC.

This chain connects TRBV18 to TRBJ2-3; TRBD2 matches at 10 bases. The germline gives CDR1 KGHSH, CDR2 LQKENI. The V and J ends lost 2 bases and 4 bases, in that order; junction bases with no gene match: 6. There are 16 residues in the CDR3. The CDR3 protein is CASSPISSGSADTQYF. The CDR3 DNA reads TGTGCCAGCTCACCAATTTCTAGCGGGAGCGCAGATACGCAGTATTTT. Combining the CDR3 with reference TRBV18 and TRBJ2-3 gives the whole variable domain NAGVMQNPRHLVRRRGQEARLRCSPMKGHSHVYWYRQLPEEGLKFMVYLQKENIIDESGMPKERFSAEFPKEGPSILRIQQVVRGDSAAYFCASSPISSGSADTQYFGPGTRLTVL.

This chain uses TRBV29-1 with TRBJ2-3; no reliable D call. Trimming stripped 4 bases from V and 0 bases from J, with 11 bases between. This CDR3 is 14 amino acids long. Per germline, CDR1 SQVTM and CDR2 ANQGSEA. CDR3 sequence: CSVVRQDSTDTQYF. CDR3 coding DNA: TGCAGCGTTGTTAGGCAGGATAGCACAGATACGCAGTATTTT.

This clone was observed a single time. This chain connects TRBV4-2 to TRBJ2-7; 8 nucleotides agree with TRBD2. The germline V gene encodes CDR1 LGHNA and CDR2 YNFKEQ. The CDR3 runs to 18 residues. Trimming cost V 0 bases and J 0 bases; bases outside gene matches: 10. CDR3 bases: TGTGCCAGCAGCCAAGAACCGCAGGGACTAGTGGTCTCCTACGAGCAGTACTTC. Translation gives CASSQEPQGLVVSYEQYF.

V usage is TRBV13 and J usage is TRBJ1-1; TRBD1 agrees at 8 bases. CDR1 and CDR2 (germline): PRHDT, FYEKMQ (reference sequence). J was trimmed by 1 base and V by 4 bases; bases with no gene match: 5. The CDR3 totals 15 residues. CDR3: CASSSGQGKNTEAFF. The CDR3 nucleotides read TGTGCCAGCAGCTCCGGACAGGGAAAGAACACTGAAGCTTTCTTT. Full variable domain (missing parts from reference TRBV13 and TRBJ1-1): AAGVIQSPRHLIKEKRETATLKCYPIPRHDTVYWYQQGPGQDPQFLISFYEKMQSDKGSIPDRFSAQQFSDYHSELNMSSLELGDSALYFCASSSGQGKNTEAFFGQGTRLTVV.

The chain carries TRBV10-3 and TRBJ1-1; 11 nucleotides line up with TRBD1. The V segment lost 0 bases and the J segment 7 bases; nucleotides outside the gene matches: 4. The CDR3 is 15 residues long. Germline V gene data show CDR1 as ENHRY and CDR2 as SYGVKD. The DNA for the CDR3 is TGTGCCATCAGTGAGTCCACGGGACAGGGGGATGAAGCTTTCTTT. It codes for CAISESTGQGDEAFF.

This chain joins TRBV30 and TRBJ1-4; no definite D call. Germline CDR1 reads GTSNPN; CDR2 reads SVGIG (reference sequence). The CDR3 spans 11 residues. The ends were cut back, 2 bases at V and 16 bases at J, with 14 bases in the middle. CDR3 residues: CAWSSEGSPFF. The CDR3 DNA sequence: TGTGCCTGGAGTTCGGAGGGTTCTCCGTTTTTT.